The clone carrying this T cell receptor beta chain was seen only a few times. Its antigen is unidentified. The record originates from a study of blood T cells in healthy people across ages. Sample-barcoded 5' priming and a J-beta primer mix drove a second PCR of roughly 7 to 11 cycles. Each CDR3 protein is one row after TCRdb ran MiXCR on the 5' RACE reads. The table has 750,000 to 950,000 distinct CDR3 sequences, roughly 50% seen once. Germline V gene data show CDR1 as SEHNR and CDR2 as FQNEAQ (reference sequence). CDR3 length: 14 amino acids. V shed 3 bases and J shed 1 base, with 7 bases lying between them. Study outcomes and limitations: The recorded TCR beta diversity per million T cells decreased in a roughly linear manner with age. Donors of long life had a larger count of naive CD4+ cells and greater diversity than aged donors. PBMCs were not sorted, which prevented a conclusive comparison of naive versus antigen-experienced cells.

Every sample had a minimum of 6.5 million PBMCs isolated. The V call is TRBV7-9, the J call TRBJ1-5, with unresolved D. The clonotype was recovered from a man older than 75 in good health. Source material: blood. The CDR3 DNA is TGTGCCAGCAGCTTGCCTGGGAGCAATCAGCCCCAGCATTTT. It translates to CASSLPGSNQPQHF.